The clone carrying this T cell receptor beta chain has a count of ten or more. CDR3 size: 17 residues. Losses at the gene ends were 4 bases for V and 5 bases for J; bases not matched to a gene: 5. Germline CDR1 KGHDR, CDR2 SFDVKD. The data stem from a study of T cells in Graves' hyperthyroidism and ophthalmopathy. TCR beta CDR3 region amplification was performed from RNA transcripts. Initially, a first-round RT-PCR of the TCR CDR3 employed the HTBI primer set. TCRdb reanalysed the multiplex PCR reads using MiXCR and keeps one entry per CDR3 protein. This sample yields a few hundred thousand distinct CDR3 sequences, of which roughly an eighth are seen a single time; less than 20% belongs to the top ten. Not enrolled were patients with uncontrolled infection, other autoimmune disease, pregnancy or lactation.

The J gene is TRBJ2-1, the V gene TRBV24-1, with 15 bases identical to TRBD2. This clonotype originated in a woman younger than 35 with Graves' hyperthyroidism. The sequencing sample was made of blood. The CDR3 nucleotides are TGTGCCACCAGTGACCTGGGACTAGCGGGAGGTCACAATGAGCAGTTCTTC. It specifies CATSDLGLAGGHNEQFF.